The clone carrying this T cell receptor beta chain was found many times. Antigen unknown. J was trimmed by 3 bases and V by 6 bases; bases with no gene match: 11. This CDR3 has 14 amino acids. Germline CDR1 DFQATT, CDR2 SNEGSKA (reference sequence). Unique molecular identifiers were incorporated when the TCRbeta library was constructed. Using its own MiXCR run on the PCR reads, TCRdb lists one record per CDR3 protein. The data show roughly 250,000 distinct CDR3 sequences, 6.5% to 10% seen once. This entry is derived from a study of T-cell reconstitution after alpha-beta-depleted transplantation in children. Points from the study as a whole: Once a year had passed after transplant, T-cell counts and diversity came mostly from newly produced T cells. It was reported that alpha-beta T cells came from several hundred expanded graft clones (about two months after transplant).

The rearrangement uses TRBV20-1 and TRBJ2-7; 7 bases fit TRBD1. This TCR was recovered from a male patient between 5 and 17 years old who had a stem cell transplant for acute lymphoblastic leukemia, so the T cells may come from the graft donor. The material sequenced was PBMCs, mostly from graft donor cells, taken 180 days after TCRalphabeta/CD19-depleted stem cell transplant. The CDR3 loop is CSAYGTEVFYEQYF. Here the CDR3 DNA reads TGCAGTGCGTATGGGACAGAAGTATTCTACGAGCAGTACTTC.